One TCR beta chain is described in this entry. The antigen is undetermined. Some clones are missing from TCRdb's copy, which holds only in-frame ones; the method was immunoSEQ multiplex PCR. Among about 22,000 clones listed, approximately 90% were seen once. These data belong to a study of chemoradiotherapy in HPV16-positive cancers. Points from the study as a whole: Non-HPV-specific T cells did not expand in tumors during treatment, whereas candidate HPV-specific clones and E7-related motifs did.

V shed 6 bases and J 1 base; nucleotides not matched to a gene: 8. Germline assignment: CDR1 SEHNR and CDR2 FQNEAQ (reference sequence). The CDR3 sequence is 15 residues long. The sequence derives from a human donor with HPV-associated anogenital cancer. The chain employs TRBV7-9 and TRBJ1-1; 7 positions agree with TRBD1. Sequenced material: blood, taken from a patient who underwent chemoradiotherapy. This chain's CDR3 is CASSPTGAGNTEAFF. DNA for the CDR3: TGTGCCAGCAGTCCTACAGGGGCAGGGAACACTGAAGCTTTCTTT.